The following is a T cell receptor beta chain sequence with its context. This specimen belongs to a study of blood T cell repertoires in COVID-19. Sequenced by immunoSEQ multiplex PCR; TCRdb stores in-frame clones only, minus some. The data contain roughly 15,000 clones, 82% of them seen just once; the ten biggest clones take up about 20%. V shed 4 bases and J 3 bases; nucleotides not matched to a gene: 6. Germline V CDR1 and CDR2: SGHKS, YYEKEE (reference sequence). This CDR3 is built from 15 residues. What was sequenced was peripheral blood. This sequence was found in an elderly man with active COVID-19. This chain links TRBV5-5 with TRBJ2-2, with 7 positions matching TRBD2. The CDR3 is CASSVRDYYTGELFF. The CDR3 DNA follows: TGTGCCAGCAGCGTCCGGGACTACTACACCGGGGAGCTGTTTTTT.